This TCR beta chain emerged from a study of OX40 agonist ivuxolimab in advanced cancers. Study-wide context: Head and neck, renal cell, melanoma or hepatocellular carcinoma were the cancers that dose-escalation patients had. Findings and caveats of the study: Normalized T-cell clonal expansion was also low in a subset of nonresponders.

Individuals having autoimmune disease history or systemic immunosuppression were not enrolled. About this clone itself: Antigen specificity is unknown.

Assay: immunoSEQ multiplex PCR; the TCRdb copy retains only in-frame clones and omits some. The profile shows more than 60,000 clones, 94% of them singletons. Sample: CD4+ or CD8+ T cells sorted from blood, taken in a trial of the OX40 agonist ivuxolimab. The TCR comes from an adult with an advanced solid tumor such as melanoma, head and neck, liver or kidney cancer.

The CDR3, as DNA: TGTGCCAGCAGCTTAGCGCTAGCGAACCAAGAGACCCAGTACTTC. This encodes CASSLALANQETQYF. The chain carries TRBV7-2 and TRBJ2-5; D is perhaps TRBD2 (6 bases). CDR3 length equals 15 residues. Germline values: CDR1 SGHTA, CDR2 FQGNSA. The V end lost 0 bases, the J end lost 0 bases, and 8 bases lay between the germline ends.